Listed below are T cell receptor beta chains from one sample, sequenced in a study of post-analysis software for immune sequencing data. TCRdb fed the PCR reads into MiXCR, producing one record per CDR3 protein. The sample holds hundreds of thousands of distinct CDR3 sequences; about 32% are singletons and the top ten take roughly 0.54%. The specimen was blood. These TCRs come from a girl aged 5 to 17 with multiple sclerosis. CDR3s include the opening cysteine and the closing phenylalanine or tryptophan. Fields, in order: D gene, J gene, V gene, CDR3 length, clone size, CDR3 DNA, CDR3 protein. The D gene is left open where the match is weak. Some rows mark clone size as missing; the rest say once, few, many or name a class of expanded clone.

D gene: NA; J gene: TRBJ2-3; V gene: TRBV5-6; CDR3 length: 14; clone size: NA; CDR3 DNA: TGTGCCAGCAGCTGGCTTGAGCTCACAGATACGCAGTATTTT; CDR3 protein: CASSWLELTDTQYF
D gene: TRBD1; J gene: TRBJ2-2; V gene: TRBV7-2; CDR3 length: 15; clone size: few; CDR3 DNA: TGTGCCAGCAGCTTCGACAGGGGGCGCACCGGGGAGCTGTTTTTT; CDR3 protein: CASSFDRGRTGELFF
D gene: NA; J gene: TRBJ2-3; V gene: TRBV20-1; CDR3 length: 12; clone size: few; CDR3 DNA: TGCAGTGCTACGCTTGTGGTAGATACGCAGTATTTT; CDR3 protein: CSATLVVDTQYF
D gene: NA; J gene: TRBJ2-5; V gene: TRBV9; CDR3 length: 15; clone size: NA; CDR3 DNA: TGTGCCAGCAGCGTAGACTCGCGCCGTCACAATGAGCAGTACTTC; CDR3 protein: CASSVDSRRHNEQYF
D gene: NA; J gene: TRBJ2-1; V gene: TRBV11-2; CDR3 length: 13; clone size: NA; CDR3 DNA: TGTGCCAGCAGCTCCGACTATCATAATGAGCAGTTCTTC; CDR3 protein: CASSSDYHNEQFF
D gene: TRBD2; J gene: TRBJ2-5; V gene: TRBV6-5; CDR3 length: 15; clone size: many; CDR3 DNA: TGTGCCAGCAGTTACGGAGCGGGGCGCCAAGAGACCCAGTACTTC; CDR3 protein: CASSYGAGRQETQYF
D gene: NA; J gene: TRBJ1-5; V gene: TRBV28; CDR3 length: 15; clone size: NA; CDR3 DNA: TGTGCCAGCAGTCCCCGACAGCCTAGCAATCAGCCCCAGCATTTT; CDR3 protein: CASSPRQPSNQPQHF
D gene: NA; J gene: TRBJ2-5; V gene: TRBV5-5; CDR3 length: 16; clone size: few; CDR3 DNA: TGTGCCAGCAGCGCCCGGTGGACCGCCATGGGGGAGACCCAGTACTTC; CDR3 protein: CASSARWTAMGETQYF
D gene: NA; J gene: TRBJ2-5; V gene: TRBV20-1; CDR3 length: 13; clone size: NA; CDR3 DNA: TGCAGTGCTAGATCGGGCTTCCAAGAGACCCAGTACTTC; CDR3 protein: CSARSGFQETQYF
D gene: NA; J gene: TRBJ1-6; V gene: TRBV20-1; CDR3 length: 14; clone size: NA; CDR3 DNA: TGCAGTGCTAGAGCCTCATCCGTTAATTCACCCCTCCACTTT; CDR3 protein: CSARASSVNSPLHF
D gene: NA; J gene: TRBJ1-2; V gene: TRBV18; CDR3 length: 15; clone size: NA; CDR3 DNA: TGTGCCAGCTCACCGAGGAGCGGCGTGGACTATGGCTACACCTTC; CDR3 protein: CASSPRSGVDYGYTF
D gene: NA; J gene: TRBJ1-2; V gene: TRBV4-2; CDR3 length: 17; clone size: NA; CDR3 DNA: TGTGCCAGCAGCCAAGCCCGTGGAACGGGGGCAAACTATGGCTACACCTTC; CDR3 protein: CASSQARGTGANYGYTF
D gene: NA; J gene: TRBJ2-1; V gene: TRBV4-1; CDR3 length: 14; clone size: NA; CDR3 DNA: TGCGCCAGCAGCCTATTAGGACCCTACAATGAGCAGTTCTTC; CDR3 protein: CASSLLGPYNEQFF
D gene: NA; J gene: TRBJ2-7; V gene: TRBV28; CDR3 length: 11; clone size: NA; CDR3 DNA: TGTGCCAGCAGTTTGAAAGGAACCCAGTACTTC; CDR3 protein: CASSLKGTQYF
D gene: NA; J gene: TRBJ2-1; V gene: TRBV2; CDR3 length: 15; clone size: NA; CDR3 DNA: TGTGCCAGCAGTGTCACTGCGGCAGTAGGAAATGAGCAGTTCTTC; CDR3 protein: CASSVTAAVGNEQFF
D gene: NA; J gene: TRBJ2-7; V gene: TRBV7-2; CDR3 length: 16; clone size: NA; CDR3 DNA: TGTGCCAGCAGCTTAGGGGAAGGGCTAGATACCAACGAGCAGTACTTC; CDR3 protein: CASSLGEGLDTNEQYF
D gene: NA; J gene: TRBJ2-1; V gene: TRBV20-1; CDR3 length: 15; clone size: few; CDR3 DNA: TGCAGTGCCCGAAGACATCCACTATCCTACAATGAGCAGTTCTTC; CDR3 protein: CSARRHPLSYNEQFF
D gene: NA; J gene: TRBJ1-2; V gene: TRBV4-2; CDR3 length: 14; clone size: NA; CDR3 DNA: TGTGCCAGCAGCCGAGATAGGGGCCAGCGGGGCTACACCTTC; CDR3 protein: CASSRDRGQRGYTF
D gene: NA; J gene: TRBJ2-1; V gene: TRBV27; CDR3 length: 14; clone size: NA; CDR3 DNA: TGTGCCAGCAGTTTGGGGACGGAATACAATGGGCAGTTCTTC; CDR3 protein: CASSLGTEYNGQFF
D gene: NA; J gene: TRBJ2-5; V gene: TRBV29-1; CDR3 length: 12; clone size: many; CDR3 DNA: TGCAGCGTTTCCCCAGTAGAGGGGACCCAGTACTTC; CDR3 protein: CSVSPVEGTQYF
D gene: TRBD1; J gene: TRBJ2-5; V gene: TRBV29-1; CDR3 length: 12; clone size: few; CDR3 DNA: TGCAGCGTTAGGGACAGTCAAGAGACCCAGTACTTC; CDR3 protein: CSVRDSQETQYF
D gene: TRBD1; J gene: TRBJ1-2; V gene: TRBV7-9; CDR3 length: 15; clone size: few; CDR3 DNA: TGTGCCAGCAGGATGACCGGACAGGGCAACTATGGCTACACCTTC; CDR3 protein: CASRMTGQGNYGYTF
D gene: NA; J gene: TRBJ2-2; V gene: TRBV7-7; CDR3 length: 14; clone size: NA; CDR3 DNA: TGTGCTAGCAGCCCGGACGGAATCCTCGGGGAGCGGTTTTTT; CDR3 protein: CASSPDGILGERFF
D gene: NA; J gene: TRBJ2-3; V gene: TRBV28; CDR3 length: 13; clone size: NA; CDR3 DNA: TGTGCCAGCAGCGGACGGGTCGCAGTTACGCAGTATTTT; CDR3 protein: CASSGRVAVTQYF
D gene: NA; J gene: TRBJ2-7; V gene: TRBV28; CDR3 length: 15; clone size: NA; CDR3 DNA: TGTGCCAGCAGTGCTGACCGGGACACTTCCTACGAGCAGTACTTC; CDR3 protein: CASSADRDTSYEQYF
D gene: TRBD1; J gene: TRBJ1-2; V gene: TRBV3-1; CDR3 length: 14; clone size: few; CDR3 DNA: TGTGCCAGCAGCCAAGGGACAGGGCACTATGGCTACACCTTC; CDR3 protein: CASSQGTGHYGYTF
D gene: NA; J gene: TRBJ2-3; V gene: TRBV7-9; CDR3 length: 14; clone size: NA; CDR3 DNA: TGTGCCAGCAGCATTAGCGGAGACACAGATACGCAGTATTTT; CDR3 protein: CASSISGDTDTQYF
D gene: TRBD1; J gene: TRBJ1-2; V gene: TRBV9; CDR3 length: 14; clone size: NA; CDR3 DNA: TGTGCCAGCAGCCGGGACAGCGGACTCTATGGCTACACCTTC; CDR3 protein: CASSRDSGLYGYTF